The 8 T cell receptor beta chains reported below all come from one sample, sequenced in a study of OX40 agonist ivuxolimab in advanced cancers. Method: immunoSEQ multiplex PCR; TCRdb's copy keeps in-frame clones and lacks some. The table shows 25,000 to 35,000 clones, with approximately 86% occurring only once. Sequenced material: CD4+ or CD8+ T cells sorted from blood, taken in a trial of the OX40 agonist ivuxolimab. The origin of the receptors is an adult with an advanced solid tumor such as melanoma, head and neck, liver or kidney cancer.

The chain is built from TRBV27 and TRBJ1-1, with 11 bases lining up with TRBD1. Germline V lookup: CDR1 MNHEY, CDR2 SMNVEV (reference sequence). This CDR3 is 13 amino acids long. V shed 5 bases and J 12 bases; nucleotides not matched to a gene: 8. CDR3 sequence (DNA): TGTGCCAGCAGTATCCGGACAGGGGGCGAGACTTTCTTT. Translating gives CASSIRTGGETFF.

V and J are TRBV9 and TRBJ2-5; 8 bases align to TRBD2. The germline gives CDR1 SGDLS, CDR2 YYNGEE. The CDR3 loop spans 17 amino acids. V lost 3 bases to trimming and J lost 1 base; unmatched junction nucleotides: 11. CDR3 DNA: TGTGCCAGCAGCGCCGGGGTTAGCGGGGCTCTCCAAGAGACCCAGTACTTC. Its protein is CASSAGVSGALQETQYF.

There are a few counts of this clone. The chain couples TRBV19 to TRBJ2-7; D ambiguous. In germline, CDR1 is LNHDA, CDR2 SQIVND (reference sequence). V shed 6 bases and J shed 4 bases, with 13 bases lying between them. CDR3 length: 13 residues. This CDR3 is CASSRDVGYEQYF. Written as DNA, the CDR3 is TGTGCCAGTAGCCGAGACGTAGGATACGAGCAGTACTTC.

This clone occurred a few times. This chain links TRBV6-5 with TRBJ1-6; 7 positions agree with TRBD1. V was clipped by 5 bases and J by 8 bases; unmatched bases: 6. Germline V gene lookup returns CDR1 MNHEY and CDR2 SVGAGI. The CDR3 is 14 residues long. The CDR3 loop reads CASSPGTAHSPLHF. In nucleotides, the CDR3 is TGTGCCAGCAGTCCCGGGACAGCCCATTCACCCCTCCACTTT.

This chain uses TRBV29-1 with TRBJ1-2; no firm D call. The germline V and J ends were trimmed by 1 base and 1 base, with 10 bases remaining between them. The V gene's germline CDR1 is SQVTM and CDR2 ANQGSEA. CDR3 size: 14 residues. Here the CDR3 reads CSVEVSRVNYGYTF. In DNA, the CDR3 is TGCAGCGTTGAAGTGTCAAGGGTTAACTATGGCTACACCTTC. The entire variable domain, with the rest obtained from reference TRBV29-1 and TRBJ1-2, is as follows: SAVISQKPSRDICQRGTSLTIQCQVDSQVTMMFWYRQQPGQSLTLIATANQGSEATYESGFVIDKFPISRPNLTFSTLTVSNMSPEDSSIYLCSVEVSRVNYGYTFGSGTRLTVV.

For the CDR3, the DNA is TGTGCCAGCAGTTATAGACCGGGACAGGGGAACACCGGGGAGCTGTTTTTT. Translating it yields CASSYRPGQGNTGELFF. The rearrangement joins TRBV28 to TRBJ2-2; 9 nucleotides line up with TRBD1. V gave up 4 bases and J gave up 1 base; unmatched junction bases: 7. Per the germline V gene, CDR1 is MDHEN and CDR2 is SYDVKM. The length of the CDR3 is 17 residues.

The chain has TRBV4-2 and TRBJ2-7; D is unresolved. The V and J ends lost 2 bases and 2 bases respectively, with 13 bases between them. Germline CDR1 and CDR2: LGHNA and YNFKEQ. The CDR3 is 15 residues long. Here the CDR3 reads CASSQSVSYAYEQYF. CDR3 bases: TGTGCCAGCAGCCAATCGGTTTCCTACGCCTACGAGCAGTACTTC.

The chain is built from TRBV28 and TRBJ1-2; D not certain. The CDR3 runs 15 residues. CDR1 and CDR2 from the germline V gene are MDHEN and SYDVKM. V was pared by 2 bases and J by 4 bases, with 14 bases between. The CDR3 here is CASSLLTASSYGYTF. Here the CDR3 DNA reads TGTGCCAGCAGTTTACTCACAGCCTCGAGCTATGGCTACACCTTC.